This T cell receptor (beta chain) was profiled in a study of Ad26.COV2.S vaccination and SARS-CoV-2 variants. Study summary: Trial arm assignment for the donor was COV1001 Ad26.COV2.S. Participants got Ad26.COV2.S intramuscularly, once or twice 56 days apart. Study-level results: Spike-specific TCR breadth was greater in vaccine than placebo recipients.

Treatment indicated: around 19 received Ad26.COV2.S at low or high dose, single or two shots; several received placebo; per-sample allocation not given. After the first vaccine or placebo injection, samples were drawn on day 63. About this clone itself: Antigen specificity is unknown.

Sequenced by immunoSEQ multiplex PCR; TCRdb stores in-frame clones only, minus some. The top ten hold around 1.5% of the sample, which has hundreds of thousands of clones, 89% seen once. The sequence derives from a person between 18 and 59 years old who received the Ad26.COV2.S COVID-19 vaccine or a placebo. The starting material was peripheral blood, obtained in a trial of Ad26.COV2.S vaccine versus placebo.

CDR3 DNA sequence: TGTGCCAGCAGGCCGCGGTCGGGGGACGAAAAACTGTTTTTT. Translating it yields CASRPRSGDEKLFF. The rearrangement uses TRBV7-9 and TRBJ1-4, with D possibly being TRBD1 (5 bases). The CDR3 contains 14 residues. Germline V gene sequence: CDR1 SEHNR, CDR2 FQNEAQ (reference sequence). The V gene lost 6 bases and the J gene lost 8 bases, with 16 bases spanning the gap.